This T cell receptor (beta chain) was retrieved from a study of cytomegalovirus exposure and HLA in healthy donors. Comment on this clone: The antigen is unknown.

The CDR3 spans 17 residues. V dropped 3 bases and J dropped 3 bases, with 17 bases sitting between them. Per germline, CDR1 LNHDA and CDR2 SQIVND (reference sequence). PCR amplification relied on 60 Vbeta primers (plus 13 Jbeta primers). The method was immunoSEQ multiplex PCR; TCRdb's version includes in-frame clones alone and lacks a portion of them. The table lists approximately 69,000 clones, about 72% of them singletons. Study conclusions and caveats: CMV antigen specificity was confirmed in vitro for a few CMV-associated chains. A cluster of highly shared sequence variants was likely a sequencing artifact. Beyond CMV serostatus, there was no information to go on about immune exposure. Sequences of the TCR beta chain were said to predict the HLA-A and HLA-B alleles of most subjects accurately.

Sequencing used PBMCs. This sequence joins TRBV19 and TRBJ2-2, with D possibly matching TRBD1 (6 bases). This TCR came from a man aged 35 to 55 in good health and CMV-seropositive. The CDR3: CASSMGQGWGDTGELFF. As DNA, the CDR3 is TGTGCCAGTAGTATGGGTCAGGGGTGGGGTGACACCGGGGAGCTGTTTTTT.